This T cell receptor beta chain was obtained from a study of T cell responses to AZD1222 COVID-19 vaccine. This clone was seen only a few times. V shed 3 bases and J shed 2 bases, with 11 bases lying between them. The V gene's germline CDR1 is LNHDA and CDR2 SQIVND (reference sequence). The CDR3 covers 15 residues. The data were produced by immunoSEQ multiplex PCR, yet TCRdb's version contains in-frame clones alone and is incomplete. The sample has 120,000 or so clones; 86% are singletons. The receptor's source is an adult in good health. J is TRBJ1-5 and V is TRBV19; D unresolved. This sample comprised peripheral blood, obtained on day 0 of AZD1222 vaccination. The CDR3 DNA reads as TGTGCCAGTAGTATGGCCAAGATGGGCAATCAGCCCCAGCATTTT. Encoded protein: CASSMAKMGNQPQHF.